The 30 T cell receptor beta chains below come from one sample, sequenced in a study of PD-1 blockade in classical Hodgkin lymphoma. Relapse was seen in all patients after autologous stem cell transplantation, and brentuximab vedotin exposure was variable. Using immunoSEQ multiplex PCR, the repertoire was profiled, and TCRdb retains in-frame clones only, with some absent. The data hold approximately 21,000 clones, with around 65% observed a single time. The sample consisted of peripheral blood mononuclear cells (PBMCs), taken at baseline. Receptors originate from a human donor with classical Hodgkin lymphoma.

In nucleotides, the CDR3 is TGTGCCAGCAGTTCGACAGGTCAGCCCCAGCATTTT. Translated: CASSSTGQPQHF. The V and J genes are TRBV28 and TRBJ1-5; perhaps TRBD1 as D (6 bases). Germline V gene lookup returns CDR1 MDHEN and CDR2 SYDVKM. Trimming took off 4 bases at V and 6 bases at J, with 7 bases between the two ends. This CDR3 spans 12 amino acids.

The CDR3 loop is CASSPPDRARAFF. The CDR3 region has the DNA TGTGCCAGCAGTCCGCCAGACAGGGCACGGGCTTTCTTT. The genes are TRBV6-5 and TRBJ1-1; TRBD1 matches at 7 bases. CDR1 MNHEY and CDR2 SVGAGI come from the germline V gene. This CDR3 region has 13 residues. The V gene end was trimmed by 5 bases and the J gene end by 11 bases; junction bases not matched to a gene: 11.

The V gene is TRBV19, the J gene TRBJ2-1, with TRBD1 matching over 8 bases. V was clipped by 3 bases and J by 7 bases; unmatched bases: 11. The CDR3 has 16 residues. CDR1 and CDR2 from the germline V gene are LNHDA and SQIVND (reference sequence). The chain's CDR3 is CASSIPGQAVGNEQFF. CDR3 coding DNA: TGTGCCAGTAGTATCCCGGGACAGGCCGTCGGAAATGAGCAGTTCTTC.

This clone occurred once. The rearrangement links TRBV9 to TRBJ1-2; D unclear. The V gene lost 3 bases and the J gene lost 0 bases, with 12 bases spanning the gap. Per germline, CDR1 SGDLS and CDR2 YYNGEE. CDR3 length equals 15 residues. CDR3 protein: CASSAMTFSNYGYTF. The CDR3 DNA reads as TGTGCCAGCAGCGCAATGACATTTTCTAACTATGGCTACACCTTC. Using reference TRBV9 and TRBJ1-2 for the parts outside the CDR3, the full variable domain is DSGVTQTPKHLITATGQRVTLRCSPRSGDLSVYWYQQSLDQGLQFLIQYYNGEERAKGNILERFSAQQFPDLHSELNLSSLELGDSALYFCASSAMTFSNYGYTFGSGTRLTVV.

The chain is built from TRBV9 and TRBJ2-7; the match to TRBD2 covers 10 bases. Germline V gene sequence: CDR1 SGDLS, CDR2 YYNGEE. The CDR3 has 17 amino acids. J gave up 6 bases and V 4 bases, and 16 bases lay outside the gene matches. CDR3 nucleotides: TGTGCCAGCAGCCCCCGTAGAGGTAGCGGGGGGACCGGCGAGCAGTACTTC. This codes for CASSPRRGSGGTGEQYF.

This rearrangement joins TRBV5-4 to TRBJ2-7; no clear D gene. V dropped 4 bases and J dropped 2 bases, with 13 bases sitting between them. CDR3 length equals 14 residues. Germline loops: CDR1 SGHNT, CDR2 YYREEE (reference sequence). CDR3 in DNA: TGTGCCAGCAGCCAGGTTAAGGGTCCCTACGAGCAGTACTTC. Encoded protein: CASSQVKGPYEQYF. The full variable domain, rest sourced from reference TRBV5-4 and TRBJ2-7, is ETGVTQSPTHLIKTRGQQVTLRCSSQSGHNTVSWYQQALGQGPQFIFQYYREEENGRGNFPPRFSGLQFPNYSSELNVNALELDDSALYLCASSQVKGPYEQYFGPGTRLTVT.

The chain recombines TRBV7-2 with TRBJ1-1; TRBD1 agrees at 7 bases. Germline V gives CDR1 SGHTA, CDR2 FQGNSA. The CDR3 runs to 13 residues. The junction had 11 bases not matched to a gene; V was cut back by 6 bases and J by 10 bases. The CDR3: CASSYDRDSVAFF. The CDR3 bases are TGTGCCAGCAGTTACGACAGGGATTCTGTAGCTTTCTTT.

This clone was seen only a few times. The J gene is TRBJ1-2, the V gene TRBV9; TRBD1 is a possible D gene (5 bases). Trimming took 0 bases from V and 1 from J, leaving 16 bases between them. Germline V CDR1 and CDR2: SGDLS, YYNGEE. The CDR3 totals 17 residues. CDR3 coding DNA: TGTGCCAGCAGCGTAGGGTCCGGGACGTCCTTTAACTATGGCTACACCTTC. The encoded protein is CASSVGSGTSFNYGYTF.

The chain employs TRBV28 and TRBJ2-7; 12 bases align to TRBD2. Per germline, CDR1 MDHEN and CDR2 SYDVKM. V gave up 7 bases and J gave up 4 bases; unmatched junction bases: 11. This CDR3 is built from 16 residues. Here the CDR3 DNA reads TGTGCCAGCACCACACCCTCTAGCGGGAGGGGGTACGAGCAGTACTTC. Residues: CASTTPSSGRGYEQYF.

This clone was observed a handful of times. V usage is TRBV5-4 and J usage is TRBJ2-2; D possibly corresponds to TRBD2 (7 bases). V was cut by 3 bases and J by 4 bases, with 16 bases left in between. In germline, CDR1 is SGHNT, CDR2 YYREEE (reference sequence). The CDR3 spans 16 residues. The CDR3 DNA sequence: TGTGCCAGCAGCTGGCAACAGGGAGGGTTCACCGGGGAGCTGTTTTTT. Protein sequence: CASSWQQGGFTGELFF.

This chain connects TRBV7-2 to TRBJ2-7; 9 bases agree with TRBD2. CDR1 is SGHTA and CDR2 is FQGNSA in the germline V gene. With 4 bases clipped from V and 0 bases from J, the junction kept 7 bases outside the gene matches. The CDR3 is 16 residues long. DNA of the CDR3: TGTGCCAGCAGCTACGGTAGCGGGGGCCGCTCCTACGAGCAGTACTTC. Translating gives CASSYGSGGRSYEQYF.

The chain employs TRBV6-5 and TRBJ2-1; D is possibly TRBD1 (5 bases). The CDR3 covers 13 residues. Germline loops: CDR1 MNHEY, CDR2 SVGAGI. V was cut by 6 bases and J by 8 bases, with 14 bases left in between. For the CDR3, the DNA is TGTGCCAGCAGCTCAGGGTTTTCGGATGAGCAGTTCTTC. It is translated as CASSSGFSDEQFF.

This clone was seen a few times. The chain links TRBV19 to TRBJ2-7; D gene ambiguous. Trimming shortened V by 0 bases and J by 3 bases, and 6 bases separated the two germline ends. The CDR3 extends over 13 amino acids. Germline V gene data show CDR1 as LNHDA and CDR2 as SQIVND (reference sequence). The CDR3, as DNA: TGTGCCAGTAGTATAGAGGCCCGCTACGAGCAGTACTTC. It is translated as CASSIEARYEQYF.

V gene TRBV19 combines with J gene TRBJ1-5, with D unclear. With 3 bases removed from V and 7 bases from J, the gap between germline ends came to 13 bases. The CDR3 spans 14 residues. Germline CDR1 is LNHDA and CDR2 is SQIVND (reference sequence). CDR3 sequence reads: CASSIEGLKQPQHF. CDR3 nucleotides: TGTGCCAGTAGTATTGAAGGGCTCAAACAGCCCCAGCATTTT.

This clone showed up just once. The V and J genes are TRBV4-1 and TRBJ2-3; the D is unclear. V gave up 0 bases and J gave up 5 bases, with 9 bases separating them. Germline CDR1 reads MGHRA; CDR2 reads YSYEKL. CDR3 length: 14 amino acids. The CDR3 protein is CASSQDAKGDTQYF. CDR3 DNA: TGCGCCAGCAGCCAAGATGCAAAGGGAGATACGCAGTATTTT.

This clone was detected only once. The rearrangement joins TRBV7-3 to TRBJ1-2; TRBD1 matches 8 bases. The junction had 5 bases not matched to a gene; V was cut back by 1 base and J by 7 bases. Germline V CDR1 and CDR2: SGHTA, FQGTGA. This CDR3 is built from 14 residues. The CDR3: CASSLIAGGGGYTF. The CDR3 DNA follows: TGTGCCAGCAGCTTAATTGCAGGGGGCGGTGGCTACACCTTC.

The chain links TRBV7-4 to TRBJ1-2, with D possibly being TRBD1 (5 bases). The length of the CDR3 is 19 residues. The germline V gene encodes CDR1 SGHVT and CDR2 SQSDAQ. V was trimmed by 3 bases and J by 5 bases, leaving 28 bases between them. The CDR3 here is CASSFCVCRCLKNRYGYTF. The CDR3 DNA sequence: TGTGCCAGCAGCTTTTGCGTATGCAGGTGCCTAAAGAACAGGTATGGCTACACCTTC.

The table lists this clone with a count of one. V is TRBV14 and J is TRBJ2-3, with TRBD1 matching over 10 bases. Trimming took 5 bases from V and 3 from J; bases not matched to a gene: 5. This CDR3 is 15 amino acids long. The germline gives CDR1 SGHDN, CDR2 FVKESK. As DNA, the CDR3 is TGTGCCAGCAGCAGGACAGGGGGAGGGACAGATACGCAGTATTTT. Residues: CASSRTGGGTDTQYF.

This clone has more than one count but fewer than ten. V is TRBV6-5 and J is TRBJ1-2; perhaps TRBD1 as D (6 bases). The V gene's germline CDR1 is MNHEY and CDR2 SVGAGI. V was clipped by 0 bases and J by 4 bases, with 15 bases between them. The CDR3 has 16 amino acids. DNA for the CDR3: TGTGCCAGCAGTTACTCGAGTCCGGAGGGGGTCTATGGCTACACCTTC. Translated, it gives CASSYSSPEGVYGYTF.

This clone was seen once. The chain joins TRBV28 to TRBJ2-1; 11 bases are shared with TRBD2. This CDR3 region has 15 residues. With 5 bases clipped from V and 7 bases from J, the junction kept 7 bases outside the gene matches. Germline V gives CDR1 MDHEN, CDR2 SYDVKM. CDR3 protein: CASSELAGVWNEQFF. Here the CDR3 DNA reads TGTGCCAGCAGTGAACTAGCGGGGGTTTGGAATGAGCAGTTCTTC.

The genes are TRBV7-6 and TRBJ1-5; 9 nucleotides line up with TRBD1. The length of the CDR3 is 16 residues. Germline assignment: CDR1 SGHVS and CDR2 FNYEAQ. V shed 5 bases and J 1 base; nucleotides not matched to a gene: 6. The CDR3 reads CASSARQGGSNQPQHF. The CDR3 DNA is TGTGCCAGCAGCGCCCGACAGGGGGGAAGCAATCAGCCCCAGCATTTT.

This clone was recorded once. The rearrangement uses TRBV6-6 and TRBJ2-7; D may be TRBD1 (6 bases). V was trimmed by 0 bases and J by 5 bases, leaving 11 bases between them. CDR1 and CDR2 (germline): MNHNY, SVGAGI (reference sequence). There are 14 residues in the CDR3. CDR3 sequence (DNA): TGTGCCAGCAGTTACTCGGCTCAGGGGAACGAGCAGTACTTC. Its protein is CASSYSAQGNEQYF.

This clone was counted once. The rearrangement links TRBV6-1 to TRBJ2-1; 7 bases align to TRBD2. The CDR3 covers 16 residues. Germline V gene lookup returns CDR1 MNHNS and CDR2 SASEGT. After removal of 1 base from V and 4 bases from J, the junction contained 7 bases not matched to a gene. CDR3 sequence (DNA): TGTGCCAGCAGTGAAGTCCTAGCGGCGCTTTACAATGAGCAGTTCTTC. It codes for CASSEVLAALYNEQFF.

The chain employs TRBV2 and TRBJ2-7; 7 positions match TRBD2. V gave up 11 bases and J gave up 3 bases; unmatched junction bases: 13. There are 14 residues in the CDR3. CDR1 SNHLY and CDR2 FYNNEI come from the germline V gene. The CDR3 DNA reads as TGTGCCGGAATTGGCGGGGCGGGGGACTACGAGCAGTACTTC. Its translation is CAGIGGAGDYEQYF.

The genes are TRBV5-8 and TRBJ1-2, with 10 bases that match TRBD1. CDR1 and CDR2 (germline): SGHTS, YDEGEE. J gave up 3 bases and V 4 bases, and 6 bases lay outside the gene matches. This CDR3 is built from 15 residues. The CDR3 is CASSPRGTGDYGYTF. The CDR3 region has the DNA TGTGCCAGCAGCCCCCGGGGGACAGGGGACTATGGCTACACCTTC.

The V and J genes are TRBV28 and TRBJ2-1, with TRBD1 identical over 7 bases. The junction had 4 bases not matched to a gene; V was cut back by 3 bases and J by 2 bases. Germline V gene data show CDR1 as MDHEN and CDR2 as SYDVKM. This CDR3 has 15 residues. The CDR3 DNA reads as TGTGCCAGCAGTTTTCTGACAGGGACCTACAATGAGCAGTTCTTC. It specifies CASSFLTGTYNEQFF.

The CDR3 bases are TGTGCCAGCTCACCACCGAGGGGTTTAGGCTACGAGCAGTACTTC. Its protein product is CASSPPRGLGYEQYF. The V and J genes are TRBV18 and TRBJ2-7; either TRBD1 or TRBD2 may fit D (5 bases each). This CDR3 has 15 residues. Germline loops: CDR1 KGHSH, CDR2 LQKENI. V was trimmed by 0 bases and J by 3 bases, leaving 12 bases between them.

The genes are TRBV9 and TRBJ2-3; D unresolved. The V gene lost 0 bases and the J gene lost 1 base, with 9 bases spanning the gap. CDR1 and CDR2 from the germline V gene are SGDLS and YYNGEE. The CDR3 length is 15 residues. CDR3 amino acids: CASSVALYGTDTQYF. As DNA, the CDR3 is TGTGCCAGCAGCGTAGCACTTTATGGCACAGATACGCAGTATTTT.

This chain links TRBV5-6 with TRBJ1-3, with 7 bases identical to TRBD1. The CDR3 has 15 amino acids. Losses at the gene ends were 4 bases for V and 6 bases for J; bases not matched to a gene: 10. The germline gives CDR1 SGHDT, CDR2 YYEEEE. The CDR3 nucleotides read TGTGCCAGCAGCCCCTCCCGACAGGGTCCAAACACCATATATTTT. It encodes CASSPSRQGPNTIYF.

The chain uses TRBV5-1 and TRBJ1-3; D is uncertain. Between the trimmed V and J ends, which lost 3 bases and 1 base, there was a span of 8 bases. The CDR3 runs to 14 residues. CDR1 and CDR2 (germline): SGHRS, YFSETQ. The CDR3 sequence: CASSSGWSGNTIYF. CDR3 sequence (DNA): TGCGCCAGCAGCTCCGGGTGGTCTGGAAACACCATATATTTT. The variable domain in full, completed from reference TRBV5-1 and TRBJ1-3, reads KAGVTQTPRYLIKTRGQQVTLSCSPISGHRSVSWYQQTPGQGLQFLFEYFSETQRNKGNFPGRFSGRQFSNSRSEMNVSTLELGDSALYLCASSSGWSGNTIYFGEGSWLTVV.